Following are 18 T cell receptor beta chains from one sample sequenced in a study of blood T cell repertoires in COVID-19. Sequenced by immunoSEQ multiplex PCR; TCRdb stores in-frame clones only, minus some. This table has approximately 110,000 clones, approximately 78% appearing once. Input material: peripheral blood. These receptors were taken from a man aged 70 or older with acute or convalescent COVID-19.

V usage is TRBV5-1 and J usage is TRBJ1-4; no clear D gene. This CDR3 has 14 residues. The V gene lost 4 bases and the J gene lost 7 bases, with 14 bases spanning the gap. Germline CDR1 reads SGHRS; CDR2 reads YFSETQ. This CDR3 reads CASSQDKPFEKLFF. The DNA of the CDR3 is TGCGCCAGCAGCCAGGATAAGCCCTTTGAAAAACTGTTTTTT.

The gene calls are TRBV25-1 and TRBJ2-5; possible D gene TRBD1, 6 bases. This CDR3 region has 17 residues. V was pared by 2 bases and J by 1 base, with 17 bases between. The germline V gene encodes CDR1 MGHDK and CDR2 SYGVNS. The CDR3 spells CASSERRTRGFQETQYF. The CDR3 DNA follows: TGTGCCAGCAGTGAAAGGCGTACGAGGGGGTTCCAAGAGACCCAGTACTTC.

The chain has TRBV6-5 and TRBJ2-7; a weak D match, TRBD2 (5 bases). The germline CDR1 and CDR2 sequences are MNHEY and SVGAGI. V lost 2 bases, J lost 2 bases, and 7 bases lay in between. This CDR3 is built from 13 residues. The CDR3 protein is CASSYDYTYEQYF. The CDR3 DNA reads TGTGCCAGCAGTTACGACTACACCTACGAGCAGTACTTC.

The rearrangement links TRBV24-1 to TRBJ1-5, with D maybe TRBD1 (5 bases). This CDR3 comprises 18 residues. Germline lookup yields CDR1 KGHDR and CDR2 SFDVKD. Trimming took off 7 bases at V and 3 bases at J, with 24 bases between the two ends. The CDR3 DNA is TGTGCCACCAGCGCCGGGCCCAGGAGGGGCTCAAACAATCAGCCCCAGCATTTT. Translating gives CATSAGPRRGSNNQPQHF.

J is TRBJ1-1 and V is TRBV28, with unresolved D. V gave up 2 bases and J gave up 0 bases, with 7 bases separating them. The CDR3 covers 14 residues. In germline, CDR1 is MDHEN, CDR2 SYDVKM. In DNA, the CDR3 is TGTGCCAGCAGTTTACCGGGGTTGAACACTGAAGCTTTCTTT. Protein sequence: CASSLPGLNTEAFF.

The chain combines TRBV29-1 with TRBJ1-1; the D is unclear. This CDR3 has 12 residues. Germline lookup yields CDR1 SQVTM and CDR2 ANQGSEA. Trimming removed 5 bases at V and 1 base at J, with 8 bases between. CDR3 in DNA: TGCAGCGTTTCAGTCTCGAACACTGAAGCTTTCTTT. This codes for CSVSVSNTEAFF. Looking up the rest from reference TRBV29-1 and TRBJ1-1 gives the full variable domain: SAVISQKPSRDICQRGTSLTIQCQVDSQVTMMFWYRQQPGQSLTLIATANQGSEATYESGFVIDKFPISRPNLTFSTLTVSNMSPEDSSIYLCSVSVSNTEAFFGQGTRLTVV.

Remarks on this clone: Other nucleotide sequences from this sample produce the same CDR3. As DNA, the CDR3 is TGTGCCAGCTCAGACAGGGTTGACCCCTCTGGGGCCAACGTCCTGACTTTC. Its protein product is CASSDRVDPSGANVLTF. The gene calls are TRBV18 and TRBJ2-6, with 7 bases lining up with TRBD1. The CDR3 is 17 residues long. After removal of 5 bases from V and 0 bases from J, the junction contained 7 bases not matched to a gene. CDR1 and CDR2 (germline): KGHSH, LQKENI.

The chain has TRBV28 and TRBJ1-3; D is perhaps TRBD1 (6 bases). Trimming took 3 bases from V and 0 from J, leaving 12 bases between them. This CDR3 is built from 16 residues. Germline V gene lookup returns CDR1 MDHEN and CDR2 SYDVKM. The CDR3, as DNA: TGTGCCAGCAGTTTTTCAGGGACAAGCTCTGGAAACACCATATATTTT. Translation gives CASSFSGTSSGNTIYF. Based on the CDR3 plus reference TRBV28 and TRBJ1-3, the full variable domain is DVKVTQSSRYLVKRTGEKVFLECVQDMDHENMFWYRQDPGLGLRLIYFSYDVKMKEKGDIPEGYSVSREKKERFSLILESASTNQTSMYLCASSFSGTSSGNTIYFGEGSWLTVV.

The rearrangement joins TRBV9 to TRBJ1-2; a weak D match, TRBD1 (6 bases). Trimming pared 4 bases from V and 6 bases from J, leaving 13 bases between. Germline V gene sequence: CDR1 SGDLS, CDR2 YYNGEE. This CDR3 spans 13 amino acids. CDR3 DNA: TGTGCCAGCAGCCCGACGACAGGTAATGGCTACACCTTC. It encodes CASSPTTGNGYTF.

Only a few counts were recorded for this clone. This chain joins TRBV5-1 and TRBJ1-1, with unresolved D. CDR3 length equals 14 residues. Germline assignment: CDR1 SGHRS and CDR2 YFSETQ. V lost 7 bases, J lost 1 base, and 14 bases lay in between. CDR3 in DNA: TGCGCCAGCGGAGATACGGCCGGGAACACTGAAGCTTTCTTT. Translating it yields CASGDTAGNTEAFF.

The chain is built from TRBV7-9 and TRBJ2-7, with 7 bases lining up with TRBD1. Germline V gene sequence: CDR1 SEHNR, CDR2 FQNEAQ (reference sequence). CDR3 length: 16 amino acids. V lost 5 bases, J lost 3 bases, and 13 bases stayed unmatched. CDR3 region: CASSRLGGQVHYEQYF. CDR3 coding DNA: TGTGCCAGCAGCCGCCTCGGAGGACAGGTCCACTACGAGCAGTACTTC. Combining the CDR3 with reference TRBV7-9 and TRBJ2-7 gives the whole variable domain DTGVSQNPRHKITKRGQNVTFRCDPISEHNRLYWYRQTLGQGPEFLTYFQNEAQLEKSRLLSDRFSAERPKGSFSTLEIQRTEQGDSAMYLCASSRLGGQVHYEQYFGPGTRLTVT.

J is TRBJ2-4 and V is TRBV10-3, with D unclear. The CDR3 covers 12 residues. Per the germline V gene, CDR1 is ENHRY and CDR2 is SYGVKD. Trimming left V 8 bases short and J 3 bases short, with 8 bases between. In nucleotides, the CDR3 is TGTGCCATCGAGGATGACAAAAACATTCAGTACTTC. Translating it yields CAIEDDKNIQYF.

V and J are TRBV9 and TRBJ1-5; D remains unclear. This CDR3 has 13 amino acids. The germline V gene has CDR1 SGDLS and CDR2 YYNGEE. Trimming removed 2 bases from V and 7 bases from J, with 10 bases in between. The CDR3: CASSVTVTQPQHF. The CDR3 DNA is TGTGCCAGCAGCGTCACAGTTACCCAGCCCCAGCATTTT.

V usage is TRBV4-1 and J usage is TRBJ2-2, with a tentative D call TRBD2 (6 bases). The germline V gene has CDR1 MGHRA and CDR2 YSYEKL. The CDR3 runs to 16 residues. Trimming took off 0 bases at V and 4 bases at J, with 12 bases between the two ends. The chain's CDR3 is CASSQETRASTGELFF. In DNA form, the CDR3 reads TGCGCCAGCAGCCAAGAGACTAGAGCCAGCACCGGGGAGCTGTTTTTT.

The rearrangement uses TRBV28 and TRBJ1-6; the D is unclear. V was trimmed by 3 bases and J by 13 bases, leaving 7 bases between them. From germline, CDR1 is MDHEN and CDR2 SYDVKM. This CDR3 is built from 11 residues. As DNA, the CDR3 is TGTGCCAGCAGTTTTCGGTTCCCCCTCCACTTT. This sequence encodes CASSFRFPLHF.

The rearrangement joins TRBV30 to TRBJ1-4, with 7 bases lining up with TRBD1. Trimming took 6 bases from V and 8 from J; bases not matched to a gene: 6. The CDR3 is 12 amino acids. CDR1 and CDR2 (germline): GTSNPN, SVGIG (reference sequence). The chain's CDR3 is CACQTGREKLFF. The CDR3 DNA reads TGTGCCTGCCAGACAGGGAGGGAAAAACTGTTTTTT.

CDR3 in amino acids: CASTQAGARGYTF. The CDR3 DNA reads TGTGCCAGCACCCAGGCAGGGGCGCGTGGCTACACCTTC. The chain has TRBV6-5 and TRBJ1-2, with a tentative D call TRBD1 (6 bases). The CDR3 is 13 amino acids. Trimming pared 7 bases from V and 7 bases from J, leaving 16 bases between. CDR1 MNHEY and CDR2 SVGAGI come from the germline V gene.

V usage is TRBV28 and J usage is TRBJ1-1; the D is unclear. Germline CDR1 reads MDHEN; CDR2 reads SYDVKM. The length of the CDR3 is 12 residues. Trimming pared 1 base from V and 7 bases from J, leaving 7 bases between. In DNA form, the CDR3 reads TGTGCCAGCAGTTTATTACACAGTGAAGCTTTCTTT. It yields the protein CASSLLHSEAFF.